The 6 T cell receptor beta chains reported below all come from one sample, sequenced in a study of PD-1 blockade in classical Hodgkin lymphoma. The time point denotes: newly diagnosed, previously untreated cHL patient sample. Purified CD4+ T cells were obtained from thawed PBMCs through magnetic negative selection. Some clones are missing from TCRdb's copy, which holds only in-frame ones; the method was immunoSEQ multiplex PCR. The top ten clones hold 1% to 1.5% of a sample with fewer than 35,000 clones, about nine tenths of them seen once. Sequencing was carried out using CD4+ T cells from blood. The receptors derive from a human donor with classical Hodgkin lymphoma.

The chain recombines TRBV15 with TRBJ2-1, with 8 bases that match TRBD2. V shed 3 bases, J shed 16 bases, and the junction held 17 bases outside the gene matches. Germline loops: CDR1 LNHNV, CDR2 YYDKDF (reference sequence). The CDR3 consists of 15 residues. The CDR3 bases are TGTGCCACCAGCAGCCCCCCAGGACTAGCCACAAGGCAATTCTTC. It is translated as CATSSPPGLATRQFF.

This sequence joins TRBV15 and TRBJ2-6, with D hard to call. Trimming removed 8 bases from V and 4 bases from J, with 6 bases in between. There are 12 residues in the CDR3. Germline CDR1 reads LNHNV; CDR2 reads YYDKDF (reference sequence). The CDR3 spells CATSPGANVLTF. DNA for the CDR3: TGTGCCACCTCCCCCGGGGCCAACGTCCTGACTTTC.

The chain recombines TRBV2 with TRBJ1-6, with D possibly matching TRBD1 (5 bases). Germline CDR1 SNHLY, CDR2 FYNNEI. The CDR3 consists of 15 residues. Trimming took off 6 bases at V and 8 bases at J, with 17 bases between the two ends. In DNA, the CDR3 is TGTGCCAGCAGGGACGAGGGGTCCAGGTATTCACCCCTCCACTTT. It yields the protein CASRDEGSRYSPLHF.

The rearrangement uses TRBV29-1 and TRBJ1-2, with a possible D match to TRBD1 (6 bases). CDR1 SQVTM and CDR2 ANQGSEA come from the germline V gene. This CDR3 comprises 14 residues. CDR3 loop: CGAFGGAANYGYTF. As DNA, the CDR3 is TGCGGCGCTTTTGGGGGGGCCGCTAACTATGGCTACACCTTC.

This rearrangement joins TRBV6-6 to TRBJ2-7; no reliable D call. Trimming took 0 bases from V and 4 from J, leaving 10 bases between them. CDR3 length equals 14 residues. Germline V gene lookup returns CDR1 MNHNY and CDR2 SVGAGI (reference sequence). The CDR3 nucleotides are TGTGCCAGCAGTTACTCGACGGCTGCTTACGAGCAGTACTTC. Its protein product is CASSYSTAAYEQYF.

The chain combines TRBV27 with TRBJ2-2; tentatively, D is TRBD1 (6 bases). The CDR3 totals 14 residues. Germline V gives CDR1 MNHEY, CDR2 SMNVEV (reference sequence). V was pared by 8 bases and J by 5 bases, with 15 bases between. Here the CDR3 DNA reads TGTGCCAGCTCTCAATCAGGGGAAACCGGGGAGCTGTTTTTT. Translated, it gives CASSQSGETGELFF.